This T cell receptor beta chain was sequenced for a study of cytomegalovirus exposure and HLA in healthy donors. Across the study: There were some 410 genotyped donors. Of these, 81% fell in the genetic ancestry cluster associated with self-reported Caucasian donors.

Trimming stripped 7 bases from V and 3 bases from J, with 15 bases between. The CDR3 covers 14 residues. Germline CDR1 is MDHEN and CDR2 is SYDVKM. This clone was seen just once. Its matching antigen is unknown. Notes on the study in general: TCR beta V- and J-gene trimming, according to a later analysis, was linked to a missense DCLRE1C variant. Analysis was performed later, and it showed HLA-associated TCR beta chains to be more clonally expanded than equally common others. The authors listed 150 to 200 TCR beta chains as cytomegalovirus-associated.

PCR primers comprised 60 Vbeta and 13 Jbeta primers. Generated by immunoSEQ multiplex PCR, the TCRdb table keeps only in-frame clones and is missing some. The sample lists over 100,000 clones, around three quarters seen once, with roughly 4.4% in the top ten. The sequence derives from a man between 25 and 39 years old in good health and CMV-seropositive. Sequencing was carried out using PBMCs. This rearrangement joins TRBV28 to TRBJ1-1; D remains unclear. The CDR3 DNA is TGTGCCAGCACCGGGCGGGGAGGTGACACTGAAGCTTTCTTT. Translating gives CASTGRGGDTEAFF.